This T cell receptor (beta chain) emerged from a study of shared clonotypes between healthy human individuals. Sequencing used immunoSEQ multiplex PCR; TCRdb keeps in-frame clones, though not all of them. There are 1,400,000 or so clones in the sample; about 98.5% occur only once, and 0.36% lies in the top ten. V was clipped by 6 bases and J by 3 bases, with 12 bases between them. Germline V lookup: CDR1 KGHSH, CDR2 LQKENI. The CDR3 loop spans 14 amino acids. This clonotype was obtained from a man under 40 in good health. V and J are TRBV18 and TRBJ2-1; D remains ambiguous. Source material: naive CD4+ T cells sorted from blood. The subset was: CD45RA+ positively selected. In DNA, the CDR3 is TGTGCCAGCTCCTTAAGTGGAGACTACAATGAGCAGTTCTTC. This codes for CASSLSGDYNEQFF.